A selection of T cell receptor beta chains follows, all from one sample in a study of Ad26.COV2.S vaccination and SARS-CoV-2 variants. The assay was immunoSEQ multiplex PCR, and TCRdb's table has in-frame clones only and misses some. The sample carries roughly 680,000 clones, around 92% recorded once. The sequencing here drew on peripheral blood, taken in a trial of Ad26.COV2.S vaccine versus placebo. All receptors derive from a person aged 18-65 years who received the Ad26.COV2.S COVID-19 vaccine or a placebo. Both conserved end residues are part of each CDR3. The D gene is left open where the match is weak. Rows may omit the clone size; those that give it use once, few, many or a size class.

>TRBJ2-2|TRBV30|TRBD2|.
TGTGCCTGGAGTGGGGTAGCGGGATCGGTCACCGGGGAGCTGTTTTTT
CAWSGVAGSVTGELFF
>TRBJ2-7|TRBV3-1/TRBV3-2|TRBD1|.
TGTGCCAGCAGCCAGGCCGGGACAGGGAGTCACGAGCAGTACTTC
CASSQAGTGSHEQYF
>TRBJ1-6|TRBV4-3|TRBD1|.
TGCGCCAGCAGCCAGGATACAGGGGGGTACTCACCCCTCCACTTT
CASSQDTGGYSPLHF
>TRBJ2-3|TRBV4-2|.|.
TGTGCCAGCAGCCAAGATCGGGGCGATACGCAGTATTTT
CASSQDRGDTQYF
>TRBJ2-7|TRBV6-1|.|.
TGTGCCAGCAGTGAACAGGCGGGCTACGAGCAGTACTTC
CASSEQAGYEQYF
>TRBJ2-1|TRBV7-3|TRBD2|.
TGTGCCAGCAGCCCTGCCGGGGGGTTCAATGAGCAGTTCTTC
CASSPAGGFNEQFF
>TRBJ1-6|TRBV30|.|few
TGTGCGTTGGACAGCCAAAAGGGTTCACCCCTCCACTTT
CALDSQKGSPLHF
>TRBJ2-1|TRBV25-1|TRBD2|.
TGTGCCAGCAGTGACCTAGCGGGAGGGCCTGACTACAATGAGCAGTTCTTC
CASSDLAGGPDYNEQFF
>TRBJ2-3|TRBV15|.|.
TGTGCCACCAGCCCCTGGACTGGCACAGATACGCAGTATTTT
CATSPWTGTDTQYF
>TRBJ2-1|TRBV14|TRBD2|.
TGTGCCAGCAGCCAAGCGGCCAGCGGGGGATTCTACAATGAGCAGTTCTTC
CASSQAASGGFYNEQFF
>TRBJ2-7|TRBV18|TRBD2|once
TGTGCCAGCTCACAAGGAGACACTAGCGGGGGTTACGAGCAGTACTTC
CASSQGDTSGGYEQYF
>TRBJ1-1|TRBV5-1|.|.
TGCGCCAGCAGCTTGGCAGGGGTTTTGACTGAAGCTTTCTTT
CASSLAGVLTEAFF
>TRBJ1-3|TRBV5-4|.|.
TGTGCCAGCAGCCCCGATGTGGGAAACACCATATATTTT
CASSPDVGNTIYF
>TRBJ1-3|TRBV5-1|.|.
TGCGCCAGCAGCTTGGTTCCAGGGATAGGAAACACCATATATTTT
CASSLVPGIGNTIYF
>TRBJ2-7|TRBV7-2|.|.
TGTGCCAGCAGCTTACAGCTGGGGTCTTCCTACGAGCAGTACTTC
CASSLQLGSSYEQYF
>TRBJ2-7|TRBV7-6|TRBD2|.
TGTGCCAGCAGCTCGCGGGGCGGGGGGGCCCACGAGCAGTACTTC
CASSSRGGGAHEQYF
>TRBJ1-4|TRBV6-7|.|.
TGTGCCAGGCCGGGACTCCTCTTGGTTAATGAAAAACTGTTTTTT
CARPGLLLVNEKLFF
>TRBJ1-4|TRBV10-2|.|.
TGCGCCAGCAGTGAGCCGGGGTCGACAACTAATGAAAAACTGTTTTTT
CASSEPGSTTNEKLFF
>TRBJ2-7|TRBV5-1|TRBD1|few
TGCGCCAGCAGCGGAGGACAGGGGGCGGCCTACGAGCAGTACTTC
CASSGGQGAAYEQYF
>TRBJ1-1|TRBV6-5|.|.
TGTGCCAGCAGTTTCAGCAGGGCTGGGAACACTGAAGCTTTCTTT
CASSFSRAGNTEAFF
>TRBJ2-2|TRBV5-1|TRBD2|.
TGCGCCAGCAGACGGGCGGGAGGAGAGCTGTTTTTT
CASRRAGGELFF
>TRBJ2-3|TRBV9|TRBD2|.
TGTGCCAGCAGCGTAGGGTCGGGGGGGCTTGCAGATACGCAGTATTTT
CASSVGSGGLADTQYF
>TRBJ1-6|TRBV6-2/TRBV6-3|.|few
TGTGCCAGCAGTTTCCGGGCCAAGTTTCTCCACTTT
CASSFRAKFLHF
>TRBJ2-7|TRBV6-5|TRBD1|.
TGTGCCAGCAGTTACTCGGGACAGGGCGTCTACGAGCAGTACTTC
CASSYSGQGVYEQYF
>TRBJ2-3|TRBV5-1|TRBD2|.
TGCGCCAGCAGCGTTCGGGCGGGAGGCGGGGATACGCAGTATTTT
CASSVRAGGGDTQYF
>TRBJ2-1|TRBV7-2|.|.
TGTGCCAGCAGCCTCTTAGGCCCCCCGCCGTTCTTC
CASSLLGPPPFF
>TRBJ1-1|TRBV18|.|once
TGTGCCAGCTCACAGGTTACCAACACTGAAGCTTTCTTT
CASSQVTNTEAFF
>TRBJ2-1|TRBV5-1|.|.
TGCGCCAGCAGCTTGGCTGACACCTACAATGAGCAGTTCTTC
CASSLADTYNEQFF
>TRBJ1-2|TRBV6-5|TRBD1|.
TGTGCCAGCAGCGCTACAGGGGACTATGGCTACACCTTC
CASSATGDYGYTF
>TRBJ2-3|TRBV3-1/TRBV3-2|.|.
TGTGCCAGCAGCCCGCCTGAGACAGATACGCAGTATTTT
CASSPPETDTQYF
>TRBJ2-5|TRBV7-3|TRBD2|.
TGTGCCAGCAGCCCAACCCGGACTAGCGCAGAGACCCAGTACTTC
CASSPTRTSAETQYF
>TRBJ2-3|TRBV30|.|.
TGTGCCTGGATGGGGGTGGGGACGCAGAGGGGAGATACGCAGTATTTT
CAWMGVGTQRGDTQYF
>TRBJ2-3|TRBV25-1|TRBD2|.
TGTGCCAGCAGTGAAGTCCGAAGCGGGAGTAGGGATACGCAGTATTTT
CASSEVRSGSRDTQYF
>TRBJ1-2|TRBV19|TRBD1|.
TGTGCCAGTAGTGTGGACAGGGACTATGGCTACACCTTC
CASSVDRDYGYTF
>TRBJ2-4|TRBV5-4|.|.
TGTGCCAGCAGCCCAAGCGGGTCCCTCGGCATTCAGTACTTC
CASSPSGSLGIQYF
>TRBJ2-5|TRBV3-1/TRBV3-2|TRBD2|.
TGTGCCAGCCGTGGTGGGGGGGAGCGTGGGAAGACCCAGTACTTC
CASRGGGERGKTQYF
>TRBJ2-5|TRBV30|TRBD1|.
TGTGCCTGGAGAGCTCCCGGGACAGGGGGGCCGCAGGGGACCCAGTACTTC
CAWRAPGTGGPQGTQYF
>TRBJ1-3|TRBV19|.|.
TGTGCCAGTAGTATCTTCTCGGGGTCGGGAAACACCATATATTTT
CASSIFSGSGNTIYF
>TRBJ1-1|TRBV5-4|TRBD1|.
TGTGCCAGCAGCCCTGACAGGGCGAACACTGAAGCTTTCTTT
CASSPDRANTEAFF
>TRBJ1-5|TRBV4-2|TRBD1|.
TGTGCCAGCAGCCCCTCGGGACAGAGACTACAGCCCCAGCATTTT
CASSPSGQRLQPQHF
>TRBJ2-1|TRBV24-1|.|.
TGTGCCACCAGTGGGAGGGAGCTGGAGCCCCCCTACAATGAGCAGTTCTTC
CATSGRELEPPYNEQFF
>TRBJ1-5|TRBV18|.|.
TGTGCCAGCTCCTTGGGGGGCCGGAGCAATCAGCCCCAGCATTTT
CASSLGGRSNQPQHF
>TRBJ1-1|TRBV19|.|.
TGTGCCAGTAGGGGGTTGATCACTGAAGCTTTCTTT
CASRGLITEAFF
>TRBJ1-2|TRBV6-5|.|.
TGTGCCAGCAGTTACTGGGGAACGGGTATATCTGGCTACACCTTC
CASSYWGTGISGYTF
>TRBJ1-2|TRBV7-2|.|.
TGTGCCAGCAGCTTTCGGCTCGAAAGGGGCTACACCTTC
CASSFRLERGYTF
>TRBJ2-1|TRBV6-5|.|.
TGTGCCAGCAGTCCCGGAAATGAGCAGTTCTTC
CASSPGNEQFF
>TRBJ1-4|TRBV10-3|.|.
TGTGCCATCAGTGTCGGCGGTGAAAAACTGTTTTTT
CAISVGGEKLFF
>TRBJ2-7|TRBV3-1/TRBV3-2|.|.
TGTGCCAGCAGCCAAGCGAGGGTGGGAGAGCAGTACTTC
CASSQARVGEQYF
>TRBJ1-1|TRBV2|.|.
TGTGCCAGCATCAGGCGGATGGTCGGAAACACTGAAGCTTTCTTT
CASIRRMVGNTEAFF
>TRBJ2-7|TRBV27|TRBD2|.
TGTGCCAGCAGTCCTAGCGGGGGAACCTACGAGCAGTACTTC
CASSPSGGTYEQYF
>TRBJ1-2|TRBV27|TRBD1|.
TGTGCCAGCAGTTTAAGACCGGGACAGGGGTACTATGGCTACACCTTC
CASSLRPGQGYYGYTF
>TRBJ1-6|TRBV18|TRBD1|.
TGTGCCAGCTCACCGACCCCGGGACAGGGGGCGGAAGGTTCACCCCTCCACTTT
CASSPTPGQGAEGSPLHF
>TRBJ1-2|TRBV6-5|TRBD1|.
TGTGCCAGCAGTAAGACAGGGGTGAATGGCTACACCTTC
CASSKTGVNGYTF
>TRBJ2-2|TRBV5-1|.|.
TGCGCCAGCAGGGGACTCTTCCGGGGCACCGGGGAGCTGTTTTTT
CASRGLFRGTGELFF
>TRBJ1-4|TRBV6-5|.|.
TGTGCCAGCAGTTATACCCGCAGCGCGACTAATGAAAAACTGTTTTTT
CASSYTRSATNEKLFF
>TRBJ2-1|TRBV15|.|.
TGTGCCACCAGCAGAGATCGAGCCTCCAATGAGCAGTTCTTC
CATSRDRASNEQFF
>TRBJ2-3|TRBV27|.|.
TGTGCCAGCAGTTTATGGGGGTTTAGCACAGATACGCAGTATTTT
CASSLWGFSTDTQYF
>TRBJ1-1|TRBV19|.|.
TGTGCCAGTAGTATTGGCGGGCGGGGCACTGAAGCTTTCTTT
CASSIGGRGTEAFF
>TRBJ2-5|TRBV7-2|TRBD1|.
TGTGCCAGCAGCCGCATGGGACAGGGAGGAGAGACCCAGTACTTC
CASSRMGQGGETQYF
>TRBJ2-5|TRBV2|TRBD2|.
TGTGCCAGCAGTGTAGCAGGACTAGCGGTCATTGAGACCCAGTACTTC
CASSVAGLAVIETQYF